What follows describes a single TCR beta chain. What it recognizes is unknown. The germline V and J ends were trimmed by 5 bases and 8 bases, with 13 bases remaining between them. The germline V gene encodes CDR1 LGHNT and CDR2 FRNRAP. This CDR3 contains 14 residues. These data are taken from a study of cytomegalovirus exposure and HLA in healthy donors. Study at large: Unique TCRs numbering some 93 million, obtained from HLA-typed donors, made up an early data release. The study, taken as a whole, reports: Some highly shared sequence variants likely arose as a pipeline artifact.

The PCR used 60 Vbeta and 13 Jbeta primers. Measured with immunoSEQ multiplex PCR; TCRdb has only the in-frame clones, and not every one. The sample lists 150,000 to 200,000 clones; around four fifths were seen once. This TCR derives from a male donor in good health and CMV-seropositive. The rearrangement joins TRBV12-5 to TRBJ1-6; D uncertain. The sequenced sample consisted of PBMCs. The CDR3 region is CASGLLVPDSPLHF. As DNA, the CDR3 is TGTGCTAGTGGTCTGCTCGTCCCGGATTCACCCCTCCACTTT. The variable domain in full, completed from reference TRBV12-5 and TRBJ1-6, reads DARVTQTPRHKVTEMGQEVTMRCQPILGHNTVFWYRQTMMQGLELLAYFRNRAPLDDSGMPKDRFSAEMPDATLATLKIQPSEPRDSAVYFCASGLLVPDSPLHFGNGTRLTVT.